A selection of T cell receptor beta chains follows, all from one sample in a study of blood T cells in healthy people across ages. TCRdb called the 5' RACE reads again in MiXCR, with one record for every CDR3 protein. Here the sample spans 920,000 or so distinct CDR3 sequences, more than 35% being singletons. What was sequenced was blood. These receptors all stem from a woman aged 55-70 years in good health. CDR3s include the opening cysteine and the closing phenylalanine or tryptophan. Fields, in order: J gene, V gene, clone size, D gene, CDR3 length, CDR3 protein, CDR3 DNA. The D gene is left open where the match is weak. Not every row has a clone size; where given, it reads once, few, many or a size class.

J: TRBJ2-7; V: TRBV4-3; size: .; D: TRBD2; length: 15; CDR3: CASSQETSGAYEQYF; DNA: TGCGCCAGCAGCCAAGAAACTAGCGGGGCCTACGAGCAGTACTTC
J: TRBJ2-1; V: TRBV7-9; size: .; D: TRBD2; length: 16; CDR3: CASSRRTSGSRDEQFF; DNA: TGTGCCAGCAGCCGGAGGACTAGCGGGAGTAGGGATGAGCAGTTCTTC
J: TRBJ2-7; V: TRBV10-3; size: few; D: TRBD1; length: 12; CDR3: CAIGQGAYEQYF; DNA: TGTGCCATAGGACAGGGAGCCTACGAGCAGTACTTC
J: TRBJ1-1; V: TRBV6-2/TRBV6-3; size: .; D: .; length: 11; CDR3: CTSSWGTEAFF; DNA: TGTACCAGCAGTTGGGGCACTGAAGCTTTCTTT
J: TRBJ1-4; V: TRBV12-3/TRBV12-4; size: few; D: .; length: 14; CDR3: CASSRHATNEKLFF; DNA: TGTGCCAGCAGTCGACATGCAACTAATGAAAAACTGTTTTTT
J: TRBJ1-2; V: TRBV4-2; size: few; D: .; length: 16; CDR3: CASSQDRAAGSYGYTF; DNA: TGTGCCAGCAGCCAAGACAGAGCGGCCGGGTCCTATGGCTACACCTTC
J: TRBJ2-1; V: TRBV5-1; size: many; D: .; length: 15; CDR3: CASSREGTDYNEQFF; DNA: TGCGCCAGCAGCCGGGAGGGGACAGACTACAATGAGCAGTTCTTC
J: TRBJ2-5; V: TRBV5-6; size: .; D: .; length: 15; CDR3: CASSPGGLGDGEQYF; DNA: TGTGCCAGCAGCCCAGGTGGATTAGGGGACGGGGAGCAGTACTTC
J: TRBJ2-2; V: TRBV6-6; size: once; D: .; length: 14; CDR3: CASSYTPGTGELFF; DNA: TGTGCCAGCAGTTACACCCCGGGGACCGGGGAGCTGTTTTTT
J: TRBJ2-1; V: TRBV15; size: .; D: .; length: 12; CDR3: CAISRGTNEQFF; DNA: TGTGCCATCTCTCGGGGCACCAATGAGCAGTTCTTC
J: TRBJ1-1; V: TRBV12-3/TRBV12-4; size: .; D: .; length: 15; CDR3: CASSLRSGTDTEAFF; DNA: TGTGCCAGCAGTTTAAGATCAGGGACCGACACTGAAGCTTTCTTT
J: TRBJ2-1; V: TRBV18; size: once; D: TRBD2; length: 14; CDR3: CASTGLAGNNEQFF; DNA: TGTGCCAGCACAGGGCTAGCGGGAAACAATGAGCAGTTCTTC
J: TRBJ2-1; V: TRBV7-3; size: many; D: TRBD2; length: 19; CDR3: CASSLVPGTSGLSYNEQFF; DNA: TGTGCCAGCAGCTTGGTCCCCGGGACTAGCGGGCTCTCCTACAATGAGCAGTTCTTC
J: TRBJ2-7; V: TRBV5-1; size: few; D: .; length: 14; CDR3: CASSWMVLDYEQYF; DNA: TGCGCCAGCAGCTGGATGGTTCTAGACTACGAGCAGTACTTC
J: TRBJ2-7; V: TRBV4-1; size: .; D: .; length: 14; CDR3: CASSQVTQGSKQYF; DNA: TGCGCCAGCAGCCAAGTAACACAGGGAAGTAAGCAGTACTTC
J: TRBJ1-5; V: TRBV20-1; size: few; D: TRBD1; length: 16; CDR3: CSALDRGRDSNQPQHF; DNA: TGCAGTGCTCTAGACAGGGGACGGGATAGCAATCAGCCCCAGCATTTT
J: TRBJ2-7; V: TRBV11-2; size: few; D: .; length: 14; CDR3: CASSLVLSNYEQYF; DNA: TGTGCCAGCAGCTTAGTACTCTCAAACTACGAGCAGTACTTC
J: TRBJ2-7; V: TRBV6-2/TRBV6-3; size: few; D: TRBD2; length: 14; CDR3: CASSYPTSGYEQYF; DNA: TGTGCCAGCAGTTACCCGACTAGCGGCTACGAGCAGTACTTC
J: TRBJ2-6; V: TRBV6-5; size: many; D: .; length: 17; CDR3: CASSYSLTEAQANVLTF; DNA: TGTGCCAGCAGTTACTCGCTAACGGAGGCACAGGCCAACGTCCTGACTTTC
J: TRBJ2-3; V: TRBV29-1; size: many; D: TRBD2; length: 14; CDR3: CSAARAGGTDTQYF; DNA: TGCAGCGCCGCCCGGGCGGGGGGCACAGATACGCAGTATTTT
J: TRBJ2-7; V: TRBV20-1; size: .; D: TRBD2; length: 14; CDR3: CSARISGRAREQYF; DNA: TGCAGTGCTAGAATTTCCGGGAGGGCCCGCGAGCAGTACTTC
J: TRBJ2-5; V: TRBV4-1; size: .; D: TRBD2; length: 18; CDR3: CASSQEYDGRERGETQYF; DNA: TGCGCCAGCAGCCAAGAGTATGACGGGAGGGAAAGAGGGGAGACCCAGTACTTC
J: TRBJ2-7; V: TRBV10-3; size: few; D: .; length: 13; CDR3: CAIKAPDSYEQYF; DNA: TGTGCCATCAAGGCTCCTGACTCCTACGAGCAGTACTTC
J: TRBJ2-5; V: TRBV29-1; size: many; D: .; length: 15; CDR3: CSALPGGSGQETQYF; DNA: TGCAGCGCCCTCCCCGGGGGCTCAGGGCAAGAGACCCAGTACTTC
J: TRBJ1-1; V: TRBV27; size: .; D: .; length: 15; CDR3: CASSQWGTLNTEAFF; DNA: TGTGCCAGCAGTCAATGGGGTACCCTGAACACTGAAGCTTTCTTT
J: TRBJ2-5; V: TRBV7-8; size: .; D: TRBD2; length: 13; CDR3: CASSAGGPNEQYF; DNA: TGTGCCAGCAGCGCGGGAGGGCCGAATGAGCAGTACTTC
J: TRBJ2-1; V: TRBV4-1; size: .; D: .; length: 16; CDR3: CASSQELASSYNEQFF; DNA: TGCGCCAGCAGCCAAGAGTTGGCTAGCTCCTACAATGAGCAGTTCTTC
J: TRBJ1-1; V: TRBV29-1; size: once; D: TRBD1; length: 14; CDR3: CSVFLRGLRTEAFF; DNA: TGCAGCGTTTTCCTCAGGGGGCTGCGAACTGAAGCTTTCTTT
J: TRBJ2-7; V: TRBV7-8; size: few; D: .; length: 13; CDR3: CASSLNNEYEQYF; DNA: TGTGCCAGCAGCTTAAACAATGAATACGAGCAGTACTTC
J: TRBJ2-1; V: TRBV6-7; size: .; D: .; length: 10; CDR3: CASSYVEQFF; DNA: TGTGCCAGCAGTTACGTTGAGCAGTTCTTC
J: TRBJ2-1; V: TRBV6-2/TRBV6-3; size: .; D: TRBD2; length: 15; CDR3: CASSNLAGERDEQFF; DNA: TGTGCCAGCAGTAACCTAGCGGGAGAAAGAGATGAGCAGTTCTTC
J: TRBJ1-5; V: TRBV3-1; size: .; D: .; length: 14; CDR3: CASSQRGSDQPQHF; DNA: TGTGCCAGCAGCCAACGGGGGTCGGATCAGCCCCAGCATTTT
J: TRBJ1-2; V: TRBV4-2; size: .; D: .; length: 14; CDR3: CASSQEGQSYGYTF; DNA: TGTGCCAGCAGCCAAGAAGGCCAGAGCTATGGCTACACCTTC
J: TRBJ2-1; V: TRBV7-9; size: .; D: .; length: 16; CDR3: CASSLAESARPYEQFF; DNA: TGTGCCAGCAGCTTAGCGGAATCGGCGCGTCCTTACGAGCAGTTCTTC
J: TRBJ2-3; V: TRBV2; size: .; D: TRBD2; length: 17; CDR3: CASSEVTRLAGADTQYF; DNA: TGTGCCAGCAGTGAAGTAACCCGACTAGCGGGAGCAGATACGCAGTATTTT
J: TRBJ2-6; V: TRBV11-2; size: .; D: TRBD1; length: 18; CDR3: CANAGTGGVRSGANVLTF; DNA: TGTGCCAACGCGGGGACAGGGGGCGTGAGGTCTGGGGCCAACGTCCTGACTTTC
J: TRBJ2-5; V: TRBV5-1; size: few; D: TRBD2; length: 17; CDR3: CASDRGLAGVKGETQYF; DNA: TGCGCCAGCGATAGAGGTCTAGCGGGAGTAAAGGGCGAGACCCAGTACTTC
J: TRBJ1-1; V: TRBV5-1; size: once; D: TRBD1; length: 16; CDR3: CAGRLGSGGAYTEAFF; DNA: TGCGCCGGCAGGCTAGGGTCAGGGGGCGCGTACACCGAAGCTTTCTTT
J: TRBJ2-5; V: TRBV20-1; size: few; D: TRBD1; length: 18; CDR3: CSARDRDRRVAVQETQYF; DNA: TGCAGTGCTAGAGATCGGGACAGGAGGGTAGCGGTACAAGAGACCCAGTACTTC
J: TRBJ2-7; V: TRBV27; size: .; D: TRBD2; length: 16; CDR3: CASAGNFGLAGGEQYF; DNA: TGTGCCAGCGCTGGTAACTTCGGACTAGCGGGAGGCGAGCAGTACTTC
J: TRBJ2-5; V: TRBV29-1; size: few; D: .; length: 11; CDR3: CSVAKSETQYF; DNA: TGCAGCGTTGCTAAGAGTGAGACCCAGTACTTC
J: TRBJ2-4; V: TRBV3-1; size: .; D: TRBD2; length: 16; CDR3: CASSQTSGMAKNIQYF; DNA: TGTGCCAGCAGCCAGACTAGCGGGATGGCCAAAAACATTCAGTACTTC
J: TRBJ1-1; V: TRBV6-5; size: .; D: .; length: 14; CDR3: CASSSPLMNTEAFF; DNA: TGTGCCAGCAGTTCTCCTCTCATGAACACTGAAGCTTTCTTT
J: TRBJ2-7; V: TRBV4-2; size: .; D: TRBD2; length: 15; CDR3: CASSQAGLALDEQYF; DNA: TGTGCCAGCAGCCAAGCGGGACTAGCTTTGGACGAGCAGTACTTC
J: TRBJ1-4; V: TRBV7-9; size: .; D: .; length: 14; CDR3: CASSPGPGFEKLFF; DNA: TGTGCCAGCAGCCCGGGGCCAGGGTTTGAAAAACTGTTTTTT